Below are 20 T cell receptor beta chains sequenced from a single sample in a study of OX40 agonist ivuxolimab in advanced cancers. The assay was immunoSEQ multiplex PCR, and TCRdb's table has in-frame clones only and misses some. The table has more than 65,000 clones, roughly three quarters seen once. The sample in question was CD4+ or CD8+ T cells sorted from blood, obtained in a trial of the OX40 agonist ivuxolimab. The receptors stem from an adult with an advanced solid tumor such as melanoma, head and neck, liver or kidney cancer.

The genes are TRBV18 and TRBJ2-1, with 11 nucleotides matching TRBD2. Trimming took 3 bases from V and 10 from J; bases not matched to a gene: 17. The CDR3 covers 18 residues. CDR1 is KGHSH and CDR2 is LQKENI in the germline V gene. CDR3 amino acids: CASSPGLAGGSFSREQFF. The DNA for the CDR3 is TGTGCCAGCTCACCCGGCCTAGCGGGGGGCTCCTTTAGCCGGGAGCAGTTCTTC.

This clone has just a few counts. The V and J genes are TRBV15 and TRBJ1-6; no reliable D call. The germline V and J ends were trimmed by 0 bases and 9 bases, with 12 bases remaining between them. The CDR3 is made up of 15 amino acids. Germline V gene data show CDR1 as LNHNV and CDR2 as YYDKDF (reference sequence). The DNA for the CDR3 is TGTGCCACCAGCAGAGAAGAGGGAGTGGGTTCACCCCTCCACTTT. Translation gives CATSREEGVGSPLHF.

The chain is built from TRBV11-3 and TRBJ1-4, with a possible D match to TRBD1 (5 bases). Germline V gives CDR1 SGHNT, CDR2 YENEEA. CDR3 length: 13 residues. Trimming pared 10 bases from V and 7 bases from J, leaving 16 bases between. The chain's CDR3 is CANRSYGGEKLFF. CDR3 sequence (DNA): TGTGCCAACAGATCATACGGGGGTGAAAAACTGTTTTTT.

In nucleotides, the CDR3 is TGCAGCGTCCCGTCGGGGGATACGCAGTATTTT. It translates to CSVPSGDTQYF. V usage is TRBV29-1 and J usage is TRBJ2-3; D is possibly TRBD2 (5 bases). Trimming left V 6 bases short and J 6 bases short, with 10 bases between. Germline assignment: CDR1 SQVTM and CDR2 ANQGSEA. The CDR3 runs 11 residues.

The V and J genes are TRBV4-1 and TRBJ2-7; weak D call: TRBD1 (6 bases). V shed 3 bases and J shed 2 bases, with 14 bases lying between them. Germline CDR1 is MGHRA and CDR2 is YSYEKL. The length of the CDR3 is 15 residues. The CDR3 region is CASSHQNRDPYEQYF. CDR3 sequence (DNA): TGCGCCAGCAGCCATCAAAACAGGGACCCCTACGAGCAGTACTTC.

J is TRBJ2-7 and V is TRBV5-1; a weak D match, TRBD2 (6 bases). The CDR3 is 15 amino acids. The germline V gene encodes CDR1 SGHRS and CDR2 YFSETQ. Trimming took off 2 bases at V and 0 bases at J, with 12 bases between the two ends. The DNA for the CDR3 is TGCGCCAGCAGCTTTACAGGAGGGAGCTCCTACGAGCAGTACTTC. It is translated as CASSFTGGSSYEQYF.

The rearrangement links TRBV18 to TRBJ2-1; 10 bases are shared with TRBD1. Germline assignment: CDR1 KGHSH and CDR2 LQKENI. The CDR3 runs to 16 residues. J lost 4 bases, V lost 2 bases, and 5 bases had no gene match. CDR3 region: CASSPGTGAGYNEQFF. The CDR3 DNA reads TGTGCCAGCTCACCAGGGACAGGGGCCGGATACAATGAGCAGTTCTTC.

J is TRBJ2-7 and V is TRBV2, with TRBD1 matching over 10 bases. This CDR3 spans 14 amino acids. Germline loops: CDR1 SNHLY, CDR2 FYNNEI. The V segment lost 7 bases and the J segment 3 bases; nucleotides outside the gene matches: 6. The CDR3 bases are TGTGCCAGCATTCTCCGGGACAGGGGCTACGAGCAGTACTTC. It yields the protein CASILRDRGYEQYF.

The sample holds one count of this clone. The chain links TRBV27 to TRBJ1-4; the D gene is possibly TRBD1 (5 bases). The V gene's germline CDR1 is MNHEY and CDR2 SMNVEV (reference sequence). This CDR3 contains 16 residues. V was shortened by 4 bases and J by 6 bases, with 18 bases between the two germline ends. The CDR3 DNA reads as TGTGCCAGCAGTTACAGACGACAGTTGGGATATGAAAAACTGTTTTTT. It codes for CASSYRRQLGYEKLFF.

The chain joins TRBV7-9 to TRBJ2-2; D is possibly TRBD1 (6 bases). The CDR3 runs to 15 residues. Germline V lookup: CDR1 SEHNR, CDR2 FQNEAQ (reference sequence). Trimming took off 5 bases at V and 1 base at J, with 11 bases between the two ends. The CDR3 nucleotides read TGTGCCAGCAGCCTAAGACAGGAGAACACCGGGGAGCTGTTTTTT. As protein: CASSLRQENTGELFF. The whole variable domain, remainder taken from reference TRBV7-9 and TRBJ2-2, is DTGVSQNPRHKITKRGQNVTFRCDPISEHNRLYWYRQTLGQGPEFLTYFQNEAQLEKSRLLSDRFSAERPKGSFSTLEIQRTEQGDSAMYLCASSLRQENTGELFFGEGSRLTVL.

The chain links TRBV5-4 to TRBJ2-7; D gene unclear. Germline loops: CDR1 SGHNT, CDR2 YYREEE (reference sequence). V lost 4 bases and J lost 0, with 11 bases in between. The CDR3 sequence is 14 residues long. The CDR3, as DNA: TGTGCCAGCAGCATTCGGACCAGCTCCTACGAGCAGTACTTC. Translating it yields CASSIRTSSYEQYF. Full variable domain (missing parts from reference TRBV5-4 and TRBJ2-7): ETGVTQSPTHLIKTRGQQVTLRCSSQSGHNTVSWYQQALGQGPQFIFQYYREEENGRGNFPPRFSGLQFPNYSSELNVNALELDDSALYLCASSIRTSSYEQYFGPGTRLTVT.

The J gene is TRBJ2-1, the V gene TRBV5-1; D is ambiguous. The germline gives CDR1 SGHRS, CDR2 YFSETQ. Trimming pared 2 bases from V and 8 bases from J, leaving 14 bases between. This CDR3 region has 14 residues. The DNA of the CDR3 is TGCGCCAGCAGCTTAAACGGACCTCTGGATGAGCAGTTCTTC. It codes for CASSLNGPLDEQFF. Based on the CDR3 plus reference TRBV5-1 and TRBJ2-1, the full variable domain is KAGVTQTPRYLIKTRGQQVTLSCSPISGHRSVSWYQQTPGQGLQFLFEYFSETQRNKGNFPGRFSGRQFSNSRSEMNVSTLELGDSALYLCASSLNGPLDEQFFGPGTRLTVL.

Points on this clone: At the DNA level, this CDR3 is encoded by other sequences in the same sample as well. The chain uses TRBV19 and TRBJ1-2; TRBD1 agrees at 7 bases. The CDR3 is made up of 13 amino acids. The germline V gene encodes CDR1 LNHDA and CDR2 SQIVND (reference sequence). Unmatched junction bases numbered 1, after V lost 4 bases and J lost 2 bases. The CDR3 reads CASSKQGNYGYTF. CDR3 sequence (DNA): TGTGCCAGTAGTAAACAGGGGAACTATGGCTACACCTTC. Based on the CDR3 plus reference TRBV19 and TRBJ1-2, the full variable domain is DGGITQSPKYLFRKEGQNVTLSCEQNLNHDAMYWYRQDPGQGLRLIYYSQIVNDFQKGDIAEGYSVSREKKESFPLTVTSAQKNPTAFYLCASSKQGNYGYTFGSGTRLTVV.

The chain joins TRBV10-1 to TRBJ1-1; D uncertain. The CDR3 extends over 11 amino acids. Germline V CDR1 and CDR2: WNHNN, SYGVQD (reference sequence). Trimming cost V 4 bases and J 5 bases, with 5 bases left between them. The CDR3 loop reads CASSGGTEAFF. As DNA, the CDR3 is TGCGCCAGCAGTGGAGGTACTGAAGCTTTCTTT.

The chain couples TRBV7-9 to TRBJ1-1; no firm D call. Trimming left V 2 bases short and J 3 bases short, with 7 bases between. The CDR3 has 13 residues. In germline, CDR1 is SEHNR, CDR2 FQNEAQ (reference sequence). CDR3 sequence reads: CASSLNEDTEAFF. The DNA for the CDR3 is TGTGCCAGCAGCTTAAATGAAGACACTGAAGCTTTCTTT. Together with reference TRBV7-9 and TRBJ1-1, the CDR3 gives the full variable domain: DTGVSQNPRHKITKRGQNVTFRCDPISEHNRLYWYRQTLGQGPEFLTYFQNEAQLEKSRLLSDRFSAERPKGSFSTLEIQRTEQGDSAMYLCASSLNEDTEAFFGQGTRLTVV.

The chain couples TRBV6-4 to TRBJ2-3, with TRBD2 matching over 14 bases. Per the germline V gene, CDR1 is MRHNA and CDR2 is SNTAGT. J was trimmed by 4 bases and V by 6 bases; bases with no gene match: 3. The CDR3 loop spans 15 amino acids. CDR3 sequence (DNA): TGTGCCAGCAGCCCGACTAGCGGGGGGGCAGATACGCAGTATTTT. This encodes CASSPTSGGADTQYF.

This sequence joins TRBV7-8 and TRBJ2-7, with no clear D. CDR3 length: 13 amino acids. The V gene's germline CDR1 is SGHVS and CDR2 FQNEAQ. V lost 1 base and J 0 bases, leaving 4 bases between the germline ends. The CDR3: CASSLELSYEQYF. The CDR3 DNA reads TGTGCCAGCAGCTTAGAGCTCTCCTACGAGCAGTACTTC.

The chain links TRBV19 to TRBJ2-7; 7 bases align to TRBD1. The CDR3 length is 16 residues. Looked up from germline, CDR1 is LNHDA and CDR2 is SQIVND (reference sequence). The V and J ends lost 3 bases and 5 bases, in that order; junction bases with no gene match: 13. This chain's CDR3 is CASSIFQGEGAHEQYF. In DNA, the CDR3 is TGTGCCAGTAGTATTTTTCAAGGAGAGGGGGCGCACGAGCAGTACTTC.

This chain uses TRBV20-1 with TRBJ2-7; no firm D call. In germline, CDR1 is DFQATT, CDR2 SNEGSKA (reference sequence). V lost 0 bases and J 3 bases, leaving 3 bases between the germline ends. This CDR3 has 11 amino acids. The CDR3 sequence is CSARDYYEQYF. CDR3 DNA: TGCAGTGCTAGAGATTACTACGAGCAGTACTTC.

The rearrangement joins TRBV5-1 to TRBJ2-1, with unresolved D. The V gene lost 4 bases and the J gene lost 6 bases, with 8 bases spanning the gap. Per the germline V gene, CDR1 is SGHRS and CDR2 is YFSETQ. The CDR3 spans 12 residues. The CDR3 nucleotides are TGCGCCAGCAGCCCACGGTTCAATGAGCAGTTCTTC. Protein sequence: CASSPRFNEQFF.